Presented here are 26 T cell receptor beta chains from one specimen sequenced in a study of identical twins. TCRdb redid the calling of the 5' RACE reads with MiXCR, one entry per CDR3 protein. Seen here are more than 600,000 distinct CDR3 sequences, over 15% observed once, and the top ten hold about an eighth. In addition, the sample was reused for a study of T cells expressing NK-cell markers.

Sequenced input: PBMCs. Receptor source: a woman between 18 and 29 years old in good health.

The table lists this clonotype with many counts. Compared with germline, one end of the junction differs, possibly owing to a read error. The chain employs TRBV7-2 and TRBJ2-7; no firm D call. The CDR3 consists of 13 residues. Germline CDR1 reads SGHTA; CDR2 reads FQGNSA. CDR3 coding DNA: TGCGCCAGCAGCTTGGCCCCCACCTACGAGCAGTACTTC. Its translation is CASSLAPTYEQYF.

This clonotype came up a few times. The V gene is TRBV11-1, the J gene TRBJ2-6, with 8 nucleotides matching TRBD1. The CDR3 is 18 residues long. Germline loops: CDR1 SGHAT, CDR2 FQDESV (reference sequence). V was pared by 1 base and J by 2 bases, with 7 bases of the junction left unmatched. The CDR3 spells CASSLVGTGGTGANVLTF. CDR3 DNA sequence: TGTGCCAGCAGCTTAGTTGGAACAGGGGGGACTGGGGCCAACGTCCTGACTTTC.

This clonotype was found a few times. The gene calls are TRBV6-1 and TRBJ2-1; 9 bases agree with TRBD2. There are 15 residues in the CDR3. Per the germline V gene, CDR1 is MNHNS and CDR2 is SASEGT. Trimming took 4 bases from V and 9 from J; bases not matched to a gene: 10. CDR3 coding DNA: TGTGCCAGCAGTGCCCCGGAACTAGCGGGTTCTGAGCAGTTCTTC. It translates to CASSAPELAGSEQFF.

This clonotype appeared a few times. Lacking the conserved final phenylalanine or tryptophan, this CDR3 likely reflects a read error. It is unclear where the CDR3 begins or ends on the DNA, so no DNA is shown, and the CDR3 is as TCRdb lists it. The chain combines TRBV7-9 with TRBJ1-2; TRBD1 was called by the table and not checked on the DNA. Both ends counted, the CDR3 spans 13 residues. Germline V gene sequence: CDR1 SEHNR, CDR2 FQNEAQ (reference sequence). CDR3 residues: CASSYSNPGTINL.

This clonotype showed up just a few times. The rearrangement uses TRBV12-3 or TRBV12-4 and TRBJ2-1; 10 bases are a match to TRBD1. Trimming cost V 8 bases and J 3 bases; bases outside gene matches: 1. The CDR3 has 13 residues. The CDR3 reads CASGQGDYNEQFF. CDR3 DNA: TGTGCCAGCGGACAGGGGGACTACAATGAGCAGTTCTTC.

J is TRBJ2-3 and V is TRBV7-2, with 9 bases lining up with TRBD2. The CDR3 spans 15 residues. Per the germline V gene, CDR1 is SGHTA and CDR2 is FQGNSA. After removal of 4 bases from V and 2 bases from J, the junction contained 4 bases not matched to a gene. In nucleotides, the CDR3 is TGTGCCAGCAGCTCGCTAGCGGGGACCACAGATACGCAGTATTTT. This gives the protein CASSSLAGTTDTQYF.

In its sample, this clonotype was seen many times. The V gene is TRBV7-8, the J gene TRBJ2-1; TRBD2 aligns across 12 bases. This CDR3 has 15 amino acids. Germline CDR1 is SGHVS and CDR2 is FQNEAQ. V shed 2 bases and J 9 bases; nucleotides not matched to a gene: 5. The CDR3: CASSLSASGRGEQFF. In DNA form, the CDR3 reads TGTGCCAGCAGCTTATCGGCTAGCGGGAGGGGTGAGCAGTTCTTC. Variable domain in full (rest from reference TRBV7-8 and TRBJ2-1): GAGVSQSPRYKVAKRGQDVALRCDPISGHVSLFWYQQALGQGPEFLTYFQNEAQLDKSGLPSDRFFAERPEGSVSTLKIQRTQQEDSAVYLCASSLSASGRGEQFFGPGTRLTVL.

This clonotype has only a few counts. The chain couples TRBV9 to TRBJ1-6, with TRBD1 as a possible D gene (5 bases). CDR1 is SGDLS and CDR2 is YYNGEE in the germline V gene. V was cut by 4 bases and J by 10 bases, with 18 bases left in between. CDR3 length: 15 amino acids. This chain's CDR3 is CASSNLGDFGSPLHF. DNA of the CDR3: TGTGCCAGCAGCAACCTGGGGGATTTTGGCTCACCCCTCCACTTT.

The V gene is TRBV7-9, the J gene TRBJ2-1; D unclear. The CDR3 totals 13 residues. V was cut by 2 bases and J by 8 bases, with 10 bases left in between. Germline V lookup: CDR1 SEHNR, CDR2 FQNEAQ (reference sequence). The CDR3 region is CASSLLQVDEQFF. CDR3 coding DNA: TGTGCCAGCAGCTTACTCCAGGTCGATGAGCAGTTCTTC.

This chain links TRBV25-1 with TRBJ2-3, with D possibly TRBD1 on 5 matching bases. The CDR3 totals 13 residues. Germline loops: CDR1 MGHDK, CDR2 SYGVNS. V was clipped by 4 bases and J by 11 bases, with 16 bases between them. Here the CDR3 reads CASSGDDGQGQYF. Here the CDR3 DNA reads TGTGCCAGCAGTGGGGATGACGGACAAGGGCAGTATTTT.

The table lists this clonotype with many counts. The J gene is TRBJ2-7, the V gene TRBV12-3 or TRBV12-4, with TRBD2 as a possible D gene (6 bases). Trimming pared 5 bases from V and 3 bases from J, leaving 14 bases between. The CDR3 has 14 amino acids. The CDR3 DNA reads TGTGCCAGCAGTCTCGCGGGACGGAACTACGAGCAGTACTTC. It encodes CASSLAGRNYEQYF.

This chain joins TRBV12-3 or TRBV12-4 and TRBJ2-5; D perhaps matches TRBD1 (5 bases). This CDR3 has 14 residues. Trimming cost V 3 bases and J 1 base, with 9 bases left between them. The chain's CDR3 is CASSLGRLQETQYF. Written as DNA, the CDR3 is TGTGCCAGCAGTTTGGGGCGGCTCCAAGAGACCCAGTACTTC.

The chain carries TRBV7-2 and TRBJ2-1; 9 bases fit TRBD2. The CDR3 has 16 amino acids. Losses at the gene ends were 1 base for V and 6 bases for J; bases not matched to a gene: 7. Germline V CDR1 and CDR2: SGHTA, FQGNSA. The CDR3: CASSLVGGRGGNEQFF. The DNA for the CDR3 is TGTGCCAGCAGCTTAGTGGGCGGGAGGGGTGGCAATGAGCAGTTCTTC.

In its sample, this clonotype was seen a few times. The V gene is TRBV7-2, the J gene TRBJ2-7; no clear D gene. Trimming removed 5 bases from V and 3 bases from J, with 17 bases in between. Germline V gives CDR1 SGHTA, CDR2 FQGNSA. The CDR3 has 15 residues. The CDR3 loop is CASSPDPNMGYEQYF. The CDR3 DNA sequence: TGTGCCAGCAGCCCGGACCCTAACATGGGCTACGAGCAGTACTTC.

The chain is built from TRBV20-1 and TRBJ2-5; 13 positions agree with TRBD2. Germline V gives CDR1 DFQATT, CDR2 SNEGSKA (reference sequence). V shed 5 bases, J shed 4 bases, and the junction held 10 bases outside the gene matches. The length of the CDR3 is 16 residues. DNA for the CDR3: TGCAGTGCTGGGAAGACTAGCGGGGGGTCGGGAGAGACCCAGTACTTC. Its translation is CSAGKTSGGSGETQYF.

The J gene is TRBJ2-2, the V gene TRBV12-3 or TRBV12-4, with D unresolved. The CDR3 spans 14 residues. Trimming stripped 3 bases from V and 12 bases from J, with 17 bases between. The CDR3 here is CASSFGNPGLQLFF. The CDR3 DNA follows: TGTGCCAGCAGTTTCGGCAATCCAGGCTTACAGCTGTTTTTT.

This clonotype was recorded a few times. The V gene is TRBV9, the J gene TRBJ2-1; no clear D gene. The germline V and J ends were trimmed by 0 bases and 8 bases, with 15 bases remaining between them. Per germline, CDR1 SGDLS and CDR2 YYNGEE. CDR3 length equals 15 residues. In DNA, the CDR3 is TGTGCCAGCAGCGTAGAAACCCCACTACGGGATGAGCAGTTCTTC. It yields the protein CASSVETPLRDEQFF.

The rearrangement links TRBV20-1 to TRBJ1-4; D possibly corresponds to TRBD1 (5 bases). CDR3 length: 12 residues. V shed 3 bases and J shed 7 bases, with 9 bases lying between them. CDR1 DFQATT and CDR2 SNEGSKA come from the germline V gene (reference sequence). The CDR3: CSARQGSEKLFF. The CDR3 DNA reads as TGCAGTGCTAGGCAGGGTTCTGAAAAACTGTTTTTT.

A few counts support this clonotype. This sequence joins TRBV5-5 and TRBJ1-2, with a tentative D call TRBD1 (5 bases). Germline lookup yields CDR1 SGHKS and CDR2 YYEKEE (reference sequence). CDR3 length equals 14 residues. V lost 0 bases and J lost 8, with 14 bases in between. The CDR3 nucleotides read TGTGCCAGCAGCTTGGTTGGGGCGCCGGGCGGCTACACCTTC. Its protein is CASSLVGAPGGYTF. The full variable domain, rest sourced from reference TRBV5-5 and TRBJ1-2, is DAGVTQSPTHLIKTRGQQVTLRCSPISGHKSVSWYQQVLGQGPQFIFQYYEKEERGRGNFPDRFSARQFPNYSSELNVNALLLGDSALYLCASSLVGAPGGYTFGSGTRLTVV.

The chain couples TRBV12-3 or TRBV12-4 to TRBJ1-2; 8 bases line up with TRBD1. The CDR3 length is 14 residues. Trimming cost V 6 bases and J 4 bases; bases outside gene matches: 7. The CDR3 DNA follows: TGTGCCAGCAGCGCGACGGGACAGGTCTATGGCTACACCTTC. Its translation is CASSATGQVYGYTF.

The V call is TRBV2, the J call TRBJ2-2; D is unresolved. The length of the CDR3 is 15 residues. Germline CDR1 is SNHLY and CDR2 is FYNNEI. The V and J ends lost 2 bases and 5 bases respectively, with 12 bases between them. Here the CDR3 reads CASSESLVGTGELFF. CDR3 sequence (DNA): TGTGCCAGCAGTGAATCCTTGGTCGGTACCGGGGAGCTGTTTTTT.

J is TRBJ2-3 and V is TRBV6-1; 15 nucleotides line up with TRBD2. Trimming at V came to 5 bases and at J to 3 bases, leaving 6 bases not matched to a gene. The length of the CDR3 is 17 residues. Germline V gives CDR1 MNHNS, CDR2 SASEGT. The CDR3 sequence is CASSRRGTSGGTDTQYF. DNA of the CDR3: TGTGCCAGCAGTAGGAGAGGGACTAGCGGGGGGACAGATACGCAGTATTTT.

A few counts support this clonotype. This chain's CDR3 is CSALRDRDSYEQYF. For the CDR3, the DNA is TGCAGTGCACTCCGGGACAGGGACTCCTACGAGCAGTACTTC. This rearrangement joins TRBV20-1 to TRBJ2-7; 9 nucleotides line up with TRBD1. The CDR3 is 14 residues long. Germline V gene sequence: CDR1 DFQATT, CDR2 SNEGSKA (reference sequence). V was pared by 6 bases and J by 0 bases, with 6 bases of the junction left unmatched.

Written as DNA, the CDR3 is TGTGCCAGCACCTTAGTCCCACTAGCGGGAGTCCACACCGGGGAGCTGTTTTTT. Its translation is CASTLVPLAGVHTGELFF. The chain is built from TRBV12-3 or TRBV12-4 and TRBJ2-2, with 11 bases identical to TRBD2. J lost 3 bases, V lost 7 bases, and 13 bases had no gene match. This CDR3 comprises 18 residues.

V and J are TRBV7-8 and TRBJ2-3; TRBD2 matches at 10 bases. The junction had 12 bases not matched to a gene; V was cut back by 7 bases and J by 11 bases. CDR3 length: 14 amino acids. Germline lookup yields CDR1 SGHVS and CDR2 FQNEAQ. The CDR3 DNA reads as TGTGCCAGCAACCAACGGACTAGCGGACAGGGGCAGTATTTT. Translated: CASNQRTSGQGQYF.

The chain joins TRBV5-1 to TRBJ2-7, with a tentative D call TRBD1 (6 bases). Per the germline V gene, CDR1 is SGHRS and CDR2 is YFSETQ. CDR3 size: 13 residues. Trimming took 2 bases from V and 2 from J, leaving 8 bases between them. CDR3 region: CASSLKGAYEQYF. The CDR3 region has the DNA TGCGCCAGCAGCTTAAAGGGGGCCTACGAGCAGTACTTC.